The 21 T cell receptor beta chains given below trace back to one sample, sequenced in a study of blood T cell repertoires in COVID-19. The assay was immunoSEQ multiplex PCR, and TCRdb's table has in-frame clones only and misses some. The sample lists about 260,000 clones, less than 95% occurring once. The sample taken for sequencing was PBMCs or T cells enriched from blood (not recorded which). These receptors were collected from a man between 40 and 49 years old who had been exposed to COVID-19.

CDR3 sequence reads: CASSYFGVNTEAFF. The CDR3 DNA sequence: TGTGCCAGTAGTTATTTCGGGGTAAACACTGAAGCTTTCTTT. The genes are TRBV19 and TRBJ1-1; unclear D gene. This CDR3 spans 14 amino acids. The germline V and J ends were trimmed by 5 bases and 2 bases, with 12 bases remaining between them. Germline CDR1 LNHDA, CDR2 SQIVND (reference sequence).

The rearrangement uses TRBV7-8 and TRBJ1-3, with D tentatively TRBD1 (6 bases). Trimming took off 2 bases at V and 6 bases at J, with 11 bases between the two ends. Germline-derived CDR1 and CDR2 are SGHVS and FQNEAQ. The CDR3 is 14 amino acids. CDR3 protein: CASSLRSGVNTIYF. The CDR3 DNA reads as TGTGCCAGCAGCTTACGGTCAGGGGTAAACACCATATATTTT.

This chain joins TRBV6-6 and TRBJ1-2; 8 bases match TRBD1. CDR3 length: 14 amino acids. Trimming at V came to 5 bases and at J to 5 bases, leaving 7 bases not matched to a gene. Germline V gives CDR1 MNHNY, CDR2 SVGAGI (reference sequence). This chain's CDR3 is CASSMTGEGYGYTF. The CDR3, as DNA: TGTGCCAGCAGTATGACAGGGGAGGGGTATGGCTACACCTTC.

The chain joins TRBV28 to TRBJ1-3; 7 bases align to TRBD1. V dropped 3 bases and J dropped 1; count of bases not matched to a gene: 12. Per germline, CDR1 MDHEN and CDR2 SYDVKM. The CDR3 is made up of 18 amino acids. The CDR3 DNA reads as TGTGCCAGCAGTTTCCATCCCGCCCGGGACAGTTCTGGAAACACCATATATTTT. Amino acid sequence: CASSFHPARDSSGNTIYF.

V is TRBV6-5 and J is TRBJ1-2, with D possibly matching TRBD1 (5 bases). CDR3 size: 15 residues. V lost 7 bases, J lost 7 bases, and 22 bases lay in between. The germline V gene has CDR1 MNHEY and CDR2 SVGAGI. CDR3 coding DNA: TGTGCCAGCATCCCTTCCTATGGGGCAGCTGGTGGCTACACCTTC. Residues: CASIPSYGAAGGYTF.

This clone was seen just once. The CDR3 protein is CASSEGGLAGVRTGELFF. The CDR3 DNA sequence: TGTGCCAGCAGCGAGGGGGGACTAGCGGGAGTTCGGACCGGGGAGCTGTTTTTT. The chain combines TRBV9 with TRBJ2-2; 14 bases align to TRBD2. After removal of 3 bases from V and 5 bases from J, the junction contained 9 bases not matched to a gene. Germline V gene lookup returns CDR1 SGDLS and CDR2 YYNGEE. The CDR3 totals 18 residues.

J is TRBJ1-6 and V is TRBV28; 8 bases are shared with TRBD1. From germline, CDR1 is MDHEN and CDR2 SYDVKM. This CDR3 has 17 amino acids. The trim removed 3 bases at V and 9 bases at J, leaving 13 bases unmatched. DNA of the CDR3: TGTGCCAGCAGTTTCGTCCAGGGGGCTATCCTTGGTTCACCCCTCCACTTT. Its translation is CASSFVQGAILGSPLHF.

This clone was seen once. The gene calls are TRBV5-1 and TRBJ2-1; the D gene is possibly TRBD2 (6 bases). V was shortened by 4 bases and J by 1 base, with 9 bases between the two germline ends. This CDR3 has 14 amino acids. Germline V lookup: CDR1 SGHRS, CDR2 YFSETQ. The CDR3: CASSGGTSYNEQFF. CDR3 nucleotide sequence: TGCGCCAGCAGCGGCGGGACTTCCTACAATGAGCAGTTCTTC.

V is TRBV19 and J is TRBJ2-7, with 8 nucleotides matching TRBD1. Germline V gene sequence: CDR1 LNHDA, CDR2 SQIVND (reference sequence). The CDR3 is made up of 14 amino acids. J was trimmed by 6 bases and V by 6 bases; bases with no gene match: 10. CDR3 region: CASRIRQGITEQYF. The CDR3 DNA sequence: TGTGCCAGTAGGATTAGACAGGGGATCACCGAGCAGTACTTC. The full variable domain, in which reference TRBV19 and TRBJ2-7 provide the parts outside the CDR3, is DGGITQSPKYLFRKEGQNVTLSCEQNLNHDAMYWYRQDPGQGLRLIYYSQIVNDFQKGDIAEGYSVSREKKESFPLTVTSAQKNPTAFYLCASRIRQGITEQYFGPGTRLTVT.

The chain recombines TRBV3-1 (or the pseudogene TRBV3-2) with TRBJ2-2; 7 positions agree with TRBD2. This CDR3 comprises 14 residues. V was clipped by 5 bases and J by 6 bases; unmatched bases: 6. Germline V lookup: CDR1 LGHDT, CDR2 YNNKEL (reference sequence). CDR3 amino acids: CASSSGTTSGELFF. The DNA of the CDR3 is TGTGCCAGCAGCTCCGGGACTACATCCGGGGAGCTGTTTTTT.

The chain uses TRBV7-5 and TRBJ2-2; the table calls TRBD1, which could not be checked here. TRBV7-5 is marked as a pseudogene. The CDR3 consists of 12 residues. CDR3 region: CVRRRRAGELFF. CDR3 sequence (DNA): TGTGTCAGAAGACGCAGGGCCGGGGAGCTGTTTTTT.

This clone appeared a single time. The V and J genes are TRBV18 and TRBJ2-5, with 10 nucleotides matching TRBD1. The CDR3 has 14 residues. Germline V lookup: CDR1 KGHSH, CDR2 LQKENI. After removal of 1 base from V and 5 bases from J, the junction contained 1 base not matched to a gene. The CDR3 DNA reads TGTGCCAGCTCACCACGGGACAGGGGTGAGACCCAGTACTTC. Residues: CASSPRDRGETQYF.

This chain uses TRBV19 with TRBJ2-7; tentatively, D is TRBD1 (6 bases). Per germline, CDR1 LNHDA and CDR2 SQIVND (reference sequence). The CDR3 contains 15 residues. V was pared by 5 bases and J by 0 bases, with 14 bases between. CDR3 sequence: CASSRGRGSSYEQYF. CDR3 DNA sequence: TGTGCCAGTAGTCGTGGCAGGGGTAGCTCCTACGAGCAGTACTTC.

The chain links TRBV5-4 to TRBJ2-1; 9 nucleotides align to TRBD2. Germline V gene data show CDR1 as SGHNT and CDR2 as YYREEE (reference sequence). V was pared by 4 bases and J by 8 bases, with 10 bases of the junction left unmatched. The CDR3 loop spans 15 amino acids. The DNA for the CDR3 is TGTGCCAGCAGCACCCGGCCTAGCGGGGTGTATGAGCAGTTCTTC. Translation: CASSTRPSGVYEQFF.

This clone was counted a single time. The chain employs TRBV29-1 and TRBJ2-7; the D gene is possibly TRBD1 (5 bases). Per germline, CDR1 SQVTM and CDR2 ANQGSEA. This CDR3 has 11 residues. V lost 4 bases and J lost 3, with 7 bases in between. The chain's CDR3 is CSVVRGYEQYF. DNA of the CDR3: TGCAGCGTTGTTAGGGGCTACGAGCAGTACTTC.

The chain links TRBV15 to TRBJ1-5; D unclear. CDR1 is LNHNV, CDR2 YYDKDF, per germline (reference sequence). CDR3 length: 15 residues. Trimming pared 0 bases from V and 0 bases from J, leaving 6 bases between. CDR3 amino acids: CATSRDRFSNQPQHF. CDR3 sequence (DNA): TGTGCCACCAGCAGAGATCGGTTTAGCAATCAGCCCCAGCATTTT.

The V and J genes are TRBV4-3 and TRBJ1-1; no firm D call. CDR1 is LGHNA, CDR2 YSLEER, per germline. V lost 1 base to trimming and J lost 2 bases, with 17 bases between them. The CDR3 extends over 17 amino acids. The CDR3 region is CASSQGIGRQANTEAFF. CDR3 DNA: TGCGCCAGCAGCCAAGGCATCGGGAGGCAAGCAAACACTGAAGCTTTCTTT.

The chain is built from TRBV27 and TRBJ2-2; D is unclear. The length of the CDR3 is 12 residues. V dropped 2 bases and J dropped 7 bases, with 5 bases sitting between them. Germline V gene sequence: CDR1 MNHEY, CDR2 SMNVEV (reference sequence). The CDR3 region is CASSLVDGELFF. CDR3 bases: TGTGCCAGCAGTTTAGTAGACGGGGAGCTGTTTTTT.

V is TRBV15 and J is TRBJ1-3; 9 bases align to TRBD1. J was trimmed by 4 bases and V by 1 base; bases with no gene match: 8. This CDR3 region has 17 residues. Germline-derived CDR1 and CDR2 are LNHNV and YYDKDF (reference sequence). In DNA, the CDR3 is TGTGCCACCAGCAGAGCCTCCGACAGGGGGAAAGGAAACACCATATATTTT. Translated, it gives CATSRASDRGKGNTIYF.

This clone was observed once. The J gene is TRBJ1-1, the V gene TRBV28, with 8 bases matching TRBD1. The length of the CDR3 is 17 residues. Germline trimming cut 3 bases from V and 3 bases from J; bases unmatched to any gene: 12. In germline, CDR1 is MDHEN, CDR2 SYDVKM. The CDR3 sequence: CASSFLTQGASHTEAFF. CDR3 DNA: TGTGCCAGCAGTTTCCTTACGCAGGGGGCTTCGCACACTGAAGCTTTCTTT. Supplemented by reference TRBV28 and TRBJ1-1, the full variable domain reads DVKVTQSSRYLVKRTGEKVFLECVQDMDHENMFWYRQDPGLGLRLIYFSYDVKMKEKGDIPEGYSVSREKKERFSLILESASTNQTSMYLCASSFLTQGASHTEAFFGQGTRLTVV.

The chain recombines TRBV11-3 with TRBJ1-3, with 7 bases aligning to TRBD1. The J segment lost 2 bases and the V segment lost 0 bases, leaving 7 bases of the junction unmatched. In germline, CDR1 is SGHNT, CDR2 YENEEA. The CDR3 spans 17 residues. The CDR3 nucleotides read TGTGCCAGCAGCTTAGATGTGACAGGGTTTGCTGGAAACACCATATATTTT. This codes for CASSLDVTGFAGNTIYF.